These 27 T cell receptor beta chains originate from one sample sequenced in a study of shared clonotypes between healthy human individuals. Repertoires were generated with immunoSEQ multiplex PCR, while TCRdb's copy carries only in-frame clones and drops some. This table has under 850,000 clones, around 77% appearing once. Sequencing was done on a sample of memory CD4+ T cells sorted from blood. As to subset: CD45RA-negative fraction. These receptors were taken from a woman younger than 45 in good health.

The chain is built from TRBV5-1 and TRBJ2-5, with D maybe TRBD1 (6 bases). Germline loops: CDR1 SGHRS, CDR2 YFSETQ. CDR3 length: 15 residues. V was pared by 4 bases and J by 2 bases, with 15 bases between. The CDR3 here is CASSAGQSLQETQYF. For the CDR3, the DNA is TGCGCCAGCAGCGCCGGACAGTCCCTACAAGAGACCCAGTACTTC.

This chain joins TRBV27 and TRBJ1-2; D gene unclear. Trimming shortened V by 4 bases and J by 0 bases, and 15 bases separated the two germline ends. Germline CDR1 reads MNHEY; CDR2 reads SMNVEV (reference sequence). CDR3 length equals 16 residues. For the CDR3, the DNA is TGTGCCAGCAGTTCGCCACGGACGGGGACTAACTATGGCTACACCTTC. This encodes CASSSPRTGTNYGYTF.

This chain links TRBV28 with TRBJ2-7; D is possibly TRBD2 (6 bases). With 7 bases removed from V and 0 bases from J, the gap between germline ends came to 7 bases. This CDR3 comprises 12 residues. Per the germline V gene, CDR1 is MDHEN and CDR2 is SYDVKM. The CDR3 protein is CASTDYSYEQYF. For the CDR3, the DNA is TGTGCCAGCACGGACTACTCCTACGAGCAGTACTTC.

The gene calls are TRBV15 and TRBJ2-1, with D hard to call. The germline gives CDR1 LNHNV, CDR2 YYDKDF (reference sequence). The CDR3 consists of 16 residues. The V end was cut by 3 bases, the J end by 4 bases, with 16 bases between. CDR3 residues: CATSRSPPGPYNEQFF. CDR3 DNA sequence: TGTGCCACCAGCAGGTCACCCCCCGGGCCTTACAATGAGCAGTTCTTC. Supplemented by reference TRBV15 and TRBJ2-1, the full variable domain reads DAMVIQNPRYQVTQFGKPVTLSCSQTLNHNVMYWYQQKSSQAPKLLFHYYDKDFNNEADTPDNFQSRRPNTSFCFLDIRSPGLGDTAMYLCATSRSPPGPYNEQFFGPGTRLTVL.

This clone was seen ten or more times. The V gene is TRBV5-1, the J gene TRBJ2-1; D not certain. The germline V gene encodes CDR1 SGHRS and CDR2 YFSETQ. This CDR3 has 15 amino acids. V lost 4 bases and J lost 4, with 15 bases in between. The DNA of the CDR3 is TGCGCCAGCAGCGCAACATCTCCCGAATACAATGAGCAGTTCTTC. Translated: CASSATSPEYNEQFF.

The chain uses TRBV5-6 and TRBJ1-4; the D is unclear. Trimming removed 1 base at V and 7 bases at J, with 11 bases between. CDR3 size: 14 residues. CDR1 SGHDT and CDR2 YYEEEE come from the germline V gene. The CDR3 nucleotides are TGTGCCAGCAGCTTGCAGGACGCCGTTGAAAAACTGTTTTTT. This sequence encodes CASSLQDAVEKLFF.

This clone has just a few counts. The rearrangement joins TRBV29-1 to TRBJ2-7, with D tentatively TRBD1 or TRBD2 (7 bases each). The V end was cut by 7 bases, the J end by 7 bases, with 20 bases between. Per germline, CDR1 SQVTM and CDR2 ANQGSEA. CDR3 length equals 13 residues. CDR3 protein: CSAQGDREGEQYF. As DNA, the CDR3 is TGCAGCGCCCAGGGCGACAGGGAGGGGGAGCAGTACTTC.

The table lists this clone with a few counts. The chain combines TRBV25-1 with TRBJ1-1; 8 bases agree with TRBD1. There are 14 residues in the CDR3. CDR1 and CDR2 from the germline V gene are MGHDK and SYGVNS. V was clipped by 2 bases and J by 5 bases; unmatched bases: 4. CDR3 coding DNA: TGTGCCAGCAGTGAACGGACAGGGAAGACTGAAGCTTTCTTT. Translated: CASSERTGKTEAFF.

V and J are TRBV5-1 and TRBJ2-2; TRBD2 aligns across 9 bases. V shed 5 bases and J 4 bases; nucleotides not matched to a gene: 9. Germline values: CDR1 SGHRS, CDR2 YFSETQ. The CDR3 has 16 residues. The CDR3 sequence: CASSKPGLAGTGELFF. The CDR3 DNA reads TGCGCCAGCAGTAAACCGGGACTAGCTGGCACCGGGGAGCTGTTTTTT.

The rearrangement uses TRBV18 and TRBJ2-3; D unresolved. V was cut by 2 bases and J by 0 bases, with 12 bases left in between. CDR1 is KGHSH and CDR2 is LQKENI in the germline V gene. This CDR3 region has 16 residues. CDR3 residues: CASSPMTLGSTDTQYF. CDR3 nucleotides: TGTGCCAGCTCACCAATGACGCTAGGGAGCACAGATACGCAGTATTTT.

This chain uses TRBV7-2 with TRBJ2-3; the match to TRBD2 covers 8 bases. The germline V gene has CDR1 SGHTA and CDR2 FQGNSA. The CDR3 loop spans 16 amino acids. Losses at the gene ends were 2 bases for V and 2 bases for J; bases not matched to a gene: 6. The CDR3 nucleotides read TGTGCCAGCAGCTTATCCAGCGGGAGCCCCACAGATACGCAGTATTTT. It encodes CASSLSSGSPTDTQYF.

The genes are TRBV7-9 and TRBJ2-5; D is possibly TRBD1 (5 bases). The CDR3 consists of 15 residues. Germline-derived CDR1 and CDR2 are SEHNR and FQNEAQ (reference sequence). The ends were cut back, 2 bases at V and 5 bases at J, with 15 bases in the middle. In DNA form, the CDR3 reads TGTGCCAGCAGCTTAACATTAGGGGCGCGGGAGACCCAGTACTTC. Translating gives CASSLTLGARETQYF.

This clone was recorded many times. The V and J genes are TRBV19 and TRBJ1-5, with unresolved D. CDR1 LNHDA and CDR2 SQIVND come from the germline V gene (reference sequence). The germline V and J ends were trimmed by 6 bases and 1 base, with 13 bases remaining between them. The CDR3 has 15 amino acids. The CDR3 sequence: CASRRNGPSNQPQHF. The CDR3 DNA sequence: TGTGCCAGTAGACGGAACGGGCCCAGCAATCAGCCCCAGCATTTT.

The chain combines TRBV13 with TRBJ2-7; a possible D gene is TRBD2 (7 bases). V was shortened by 6 bases and J by 4 bases, with 16 bases between the two germline ends. The germline V gene has CDR1 PRHDT and CDR2 FYEKMQ (reference sequence). The CDR3 spans 14 residues. The CDR3 loop reads CASSPQGGAYEQYF. The DNA of the CDR3 is TGTGCCAGCAGTCCCCAAGGGGGGGCGTACGAGCAGTACTTC.

The V call is TRBV18, the J call TRBJ2-1, with TRBD2 matching 12 bases. J lost 6 bases, V lost 3 bases, and 3 bases had no gene match. CDR1 and CDR2 from the germline V gene are KGHSH and LQKENI. This CDR3 is 15 amino acids long. The CDR3 sequence: CASSPGTSGLNEQFF. The CDR3 region has the DNA TGTGCCAGCTCACCGGGGACTAGCGGGCTCAATGAGCAGTTCTTC.

This clone was seen just once. The chain uses TRBV7-9 and TRBJ2-7; TRBD1 matches at 10 bases. The V and J ends lost 1 base and 5 bases, in that order; junction bases with no gene match: 5. The CDR3 extends over 15 amino acids. In germline, CDR1 is SEHNR, CDR2 FQNEAQ (reference sequence). In DNA, the CDR3 is TGTGCCAGCAGCTTAGGGGGACAGGGGTCCCACGAGCAGTACTTC. Translated: CASSLGGQGSHEQYF.

The gene calls are TRBV12-5 and TRBJ2-2; D ambiguous. Trimming took 6 bases from V and 7 from J, leaving 9 bases between them. CDR1 is LGHNT, CDR2 FRNRAP, per germline. The length of the CDR3 is 12 residues. In nucleotides, the CDR3 is TGTGCTAGTGGCACGATTGTCGGGGAGCTGTTTTTT. Its protein is CASGTIVGELFF. Full variable domain (remainder filled in from reference TRBV12-5 and TRBJ2-2): DARVTQTPRHKVTEMGQEVTMRCQPILGHNTVFWYRQTMMQGLELLAYFRNRAPLDDSGMPKDRFSAEMPDATLATLKIQPSEPRDSAVYFCASGTIVGELFFGEGSRLTVL.

This clone was recorded a few times. The gene calls are TRBV29-1 and TRBJ2-5; tentative D call: TRBD1 (5 bases). The CDR3 is 12 amino acids. Germline V gene lookup returns CDR1 SQVTM and CDR2 ANQGSEA. V was clipped by 8 bases and J by 1 base, with 11 bases between them. CDR3 sequence (DNA): TGCAGCCTCCTTGACAGCCAAGAGACCCAGTACTTC. It encodes CSLLDSQETQYF.

V is TRBV11-2 and J is TRBJ1-2; D may be TRBD1 (5 bases). Germline V gives CDR1 SGHAT, CDR2 FQNNGV. V was pared by 3 bases and J by 8 bases, with 16 bases between. The CDR3 contains 14 residues. CDR3: CASSFGTEGRGYTF. The DNA of the CDR3 is TGTGCCAGCAGCTTCGGAACAGAGGGGCGAGGCTACACCTTC.

The V and J genes are TRBV4-2 and TRBJ2-1, with 7 bases fitting TRBD1. The CDR3 has 18 residues. V was clipped by 2 bases and J by 0 bases; unmatched bases: 10. From germline, CDR1 is LGHNA and CDR2 YNFKEQ. The CDR3 sequence is CASSQPRGRPSSYNEQFF. The CDR3 DNA sequence: TGTGCCAGCAGCCAACCTAGGGGGCGACCTAGCTCCTACAATGAGCAGTTCTTC.

V and J are TRBV18 and TRBJ2-7, with 9 bases matching TRBD2. Germline V gene data show CDR1 as KGHSH and CDR2 as LQKENI. The CDR3 contains 14 residues. Germline trimming cut 0 bases from V and 6 bases from J; bases unmatched to any gene: 3. The CDR3 DNA follows: TGTGCCAGCTCACCACCTAGCGGGAGTACCGAGCAGTACTTC. The encoded protein is CASSPPSGSTEQYF.

In its sample, this clone was seen once. This chain links TRBV2 with TRBJ1-1; 7 positions match TRBD1. The CDR3 runs 15 residues. The germline CDR1 and CDR2 sequences are SNHLY and FYNNEI. V shed 7 bases, J shed 4 bases, and the junction held 12 bases outside the gene matches. CDR3 nucleotides: TGTGCCAGCAAAATGAATCAGGGGGGTGGCACTGAAGCTTTCTTT. Translation gives CASKMNQGGGTEAFF.

The rearrangement links TRBV10-3 to TRBJ1-1; D ambiguous. Deletions cut 4 bases from V and 3 bases from J, with 6 bases between. Per germline, CDR1 ENHRY and CDR2 SYGVKD. The CDR3 sequence is 12 residues long. The CDR3 reads CAISGGDTEAFF. In DNA form, the CDR3 reads TGTGCCATCAGTGGTGGGGACACTGAAGCTTTCTTT.

The rearrangement uses TRBV28 and TRBJ1-2; 7 positions match TRBD1. Germline CDR1 MDHEN, CDR2 SYDVKM. The CDR3 is 13 amino acids. V dropped 8 bases and J dropped 4; count of bases not matched to a gene: 7. The CDR3 region is CASLPGTAYGYTF. In DNA form, the CDR3 reads TGTGCCAGCCTACCCGGGACAGCCTATGGCTACACCTTC.

In this sample, this clone turned up a few times. V and J are TRBV18 and TRBJ1-2; no clear D gene. V gave up 6 bases and J gave up 8 bases, with 16 bases separating them. CDR3 length equals 13 residues. The germline V gene has CDR1 KGHSH and CDR2 LQKENI. The DNA of the CDR3 is TGTGCCAGCTCGCCCTGGGATGCGCGGGGCTACACCTTC. It is translated as CASSPWDARGYTF.

The CDR3: CASSHARGREQYF. Here the CDR3 DNA reads TGTGCCAGCAGCCATGCTCGCGGACGCGAGCAGTACTTC. V gene TRBV5-4 combines with J gene TRBJ2-7; D not certain. Trimming removed 4 bases at V and 6 bases at J, with 14 bases between. The CDR3 is 13 amino acids. Germline-derived CDR1 and CDR2 are SGHNT and YYREEE (reference sequence).

Remarks on this clone: Possible read error: a much larger clone is one base away. This chain joins TRBV2 and TRBJ2-7; D not resolved. The V gene's germline CDR1 is SNHLY and CDR2 FYNNEI. V was shortened by 4 bases and J by 3 bases, with 4 bases between the two germline ends. The CDR3 consists of 11 residues. CDR3 DNA sequence: TGTGCCAGCAGTGGCAACTACGAGCAGTACTTC. This encodes CASSGNYEQYF.